This T cell receptor beta chain was identified during a study of cytomegalovirus exposure and HLA in healthy donors. Trimming shortened V by 6 bases and J by 3 bases, and 15 bases separated the two germline ends. Germline V gives CDR1 SGHRS, CDR2 YFSETQ. CDR3 size: 14 residues. A multiplex PCR was run with 60 Vbeta primers and 13 Jbeta primers. TCRdb's copy holds only in-frame clones and misses some; the assay was immunoSEQ multiplex PCR. The sample's table shows some 76,000 clones. The sequence was obtained from a boy aged 5-17 years in good health and CMV-seronegative. The sample taken for sequencing was PBMCs. This sequence joins TRBV5-1 and TRBJ1-1; no reliable D call. For the CDR3, the DNA is TGCGCCAGCACCCAGGCGGGTGGGGACACTGAAGCTTTCTTT. Translating it yields CASTQAGGDTEAFF. Using reference TRBV5-1 and TRBJ1-1 for the parts outside the CDR3, the full variable domain is KAGVTQTPRYLIKTRGQQVTLSCSPISGHRSVSWYQQTPGQGLQFLFEYFSETQRNKGNFPGRFSGRQFSNSRSEMNVSTLELGDSALYLCASTQAGGDTEAFFGQGTRLTVV.